The 5 T cell receptor beta chains below come from one sample, sequenced in a study of T cell responses to AZD1222 COVID-19 vaccine. Assay: immunoSEQ multiplex PCR; the TCRdb copy retains only in-frame clones and omits some. The data hold fewer than 50,000 clones, with about 82% observed a single time. The sample here was peripheral blood, taken 28 days after the second dose of the MenACWY control vaccine. The receptors derive from an adult who received the MenACWY meningococcal vaccine as a control.

The chain employs TRBV11-2 and TRBJ1-3; D call uncertain. The CDR3 totals 13 residues. The V end was cut by 6 bases, the J end by 0 bases, with 6 bases between. The V gene's germline CDR1 is SGHAT and CDR2 FQNNGV. The CDR3 DNA sequence: TGTGCCAGCAGATTACGCTCTGGAAACACCATATATTTT. Protein sequence: CASRLRSGNTIYF.

V gene TRBV5-1 combines with J gene TRBJ2-5; 13 bases are shared with TRBD2. The ends lost 4 bases at V and 2 bases at J; junction bases unmatched: 5. Germline-derived CDR1 and CDR2 are SGHRS and YFSETQ. The CDR3 runs to 16 residues. The CDR3 bases are TGCGCCAGCAGCACCGGACTAGCGGGGGTACAAGAGACCCAGTACTTC. It is translated as CASSTGLAGVQETQYF.

V usage is TRBV20-1 and J usage is TRBJ1-1; 8 bases match TRBD1. Germline V lookup: CDR1 DFQATT, CDR2 SNEGSKA (reference sequence). The CDR3 sequence is 12 residues long. With 5 bases clipped from V and 8 bases from J, the junction kept 7 bases outside the gene matches. The DNA for the CDR3 is TGCAGTGCTCGTGGGGGGGACAGGGAAGCTTTCTTT. This sequence encodes CSARGGDREAFF.

The chain is built from TRBV28 and TRBJ2-1, with 7 bases aligning to TRBD1. Trimming cost V 3 bases and J 6 bases; bases outside gene matches: 5. In germline, CDR1 is MDHEN, CDR2 SYDVKM. This CDR3 spans 14 amino acids. The DNA for the CDR3 is TGTGCCAGCAGTTTGGACAGGCTCGTCAATGAGCAGTTCTTC. Its translation is CASSLDRLVNEQFF.

Concerning this clone itself: The sample carries other DNA sequences with the same CDR3. This sequence joins TRBV6-5 and TRBJ1-4; D is possibly TRBD1 (5 bases). Germline-derived CDR1 and CDR2 are MNHEY and SVGAGI. The CDR3 consists of 13 residues. V lost 10 bases and J lost 3, with 12 bases in between. CDR3 loop: CATADRPNEKLFF. CDR3 DNA sequence: TGTGCCACCGCCGACAGACCTAATGAAAAACTGTTTTTT.